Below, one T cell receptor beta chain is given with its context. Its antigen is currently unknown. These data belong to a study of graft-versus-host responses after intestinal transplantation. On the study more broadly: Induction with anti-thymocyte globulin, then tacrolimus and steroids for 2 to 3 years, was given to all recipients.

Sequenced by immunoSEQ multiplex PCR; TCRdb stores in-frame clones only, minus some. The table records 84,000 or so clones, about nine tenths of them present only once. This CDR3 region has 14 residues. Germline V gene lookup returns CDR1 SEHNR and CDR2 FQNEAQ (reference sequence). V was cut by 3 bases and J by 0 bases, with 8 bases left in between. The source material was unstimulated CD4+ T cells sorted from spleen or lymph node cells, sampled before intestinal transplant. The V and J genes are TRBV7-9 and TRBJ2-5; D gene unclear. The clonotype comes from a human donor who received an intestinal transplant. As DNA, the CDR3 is TGTGCCAGCAGCTTTACAGCGTACCAAGAGACCCAGTACTTC. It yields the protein CASSFTAYQETQYF.